This record concerns one T cell receptor beta chain sequence. What it binds is not known. The data derive from a study of T cell repertoires in cytomegalovirus infection. One entry per CDR3 protein, called by TCRdb with MiXCR from the reads. The data hold around 900,000 distinct CDR3 sequences, with 30% to 40% observed a single time. Study conclusions and caveats: Carriers of CMV and the relevant HLA type were discriminated by public TCR beta frequency. Within the response measured ex vivo, HLA-C-restricted CMV-specific TCR beta clonotypes were dominant.

The CDR3 is 14 amino acids. After removal of 8 bases from V and 6 bases from J, the junction contained 10 bases not matched to a gene. The clonotype comes from a human donor in good health (CMV status not recorded). Some clones in this sample may be carry-over from other donors' samples. The chain combines TRBV12-3 or TRBV12-4 with TRBJ1-5; 7 bases agree with TRBD1. This specimen consisted of cultured CD8+ T cells from PBMCs, obtained from culture after CMV antigen stimulation. The CDR3 protein is CASGTTGVSQPQHF. CDR3 bases: TGTGCCAGCGGAACCACAGGGGTAAGTCAGCCCCAGCATTTT.